The clone carrying this TCR beta chain was seen only once. Its specificity is not known. In each case, RNA was isolated and then reverse transcribed into cDNA as the sequencing template. Assay: immunoSEQ multiplex PCR; the TCRdb copy retains only in-frame clones and omits some. This sample has a few hundred thousand clones, with 67% found just once. Deletions cut 5 bases from V and 5 bases from J, with 12 bases between. CDR3 length: 13 residues. CDR1 is SGHTA and CDR2 is FQGTGA in the germline V gene. This entry is derived from a study of CD8+ T cells in alopecia areata. Study-level background: Treated individuals took tofacitinib by mouth, 5 to 10 mg twice daily. Tofacitinib therapy took 6 to 18 months; 6 months off drug came after. Study-wide findings and caveats: For lesional scalp, especially alopecia totalis/universalis, clonality was higher than in normal scalp.

The receptor comes from a human donor with alopecia areata. The chain joins TRBV7-3 to TRBJ1-1; tentatively, D is TRBD1 (5 bases). The sequences come from CD4+ T cells sorted from blood, collected at week 0. DNA for the CDR3: TGTGCCAGCAGCGCAGCTGGGGGGACTGAAGCTTTCTTT. As protein: CASSAAGGTEAFF. Combining the CDR3 with reference TRBV7-3 and TRBJ1-1 gives the whole variable domain GAGVSQTPSNKVTEKGKYVELRCDPISGHTALYWYRQSLGQGPEFLIYFQGTGAADDSGLPNDRFFAVRPEGSVSTLKIQRTERGDSAVYLCASSAAGGTEAFFGQGTRLTVV.